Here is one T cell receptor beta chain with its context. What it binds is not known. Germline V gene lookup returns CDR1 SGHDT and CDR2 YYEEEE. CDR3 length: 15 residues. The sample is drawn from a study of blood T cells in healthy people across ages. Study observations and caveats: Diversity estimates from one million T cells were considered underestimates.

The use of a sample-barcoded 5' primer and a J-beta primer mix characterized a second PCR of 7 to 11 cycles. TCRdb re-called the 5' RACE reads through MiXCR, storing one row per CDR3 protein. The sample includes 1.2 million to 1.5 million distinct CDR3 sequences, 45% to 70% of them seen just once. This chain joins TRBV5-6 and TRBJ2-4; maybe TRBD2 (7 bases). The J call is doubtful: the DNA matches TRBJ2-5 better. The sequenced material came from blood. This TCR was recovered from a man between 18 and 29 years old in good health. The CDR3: CASSIGGGARETQYF. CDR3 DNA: TGTGCCAGCTCTATAGGGGGGGGCGCACGGGAGACCCAGTACTTC.